The 28 T cell receptor beta chains given below trace back to one sample, sequenced in a study of identical twins. TCRdb recomputed calls from the 5' RACE reads with MiXCR, one row per CDR3 protein. The table lists 420,000 or so distinct CDR3 sequences, under 20% of them singletons. The source material was naive T cells sorted from blood. The source of these receptors is a man aged 45-65 years in good health.

This clonotype has just a few counts. The V and J genes are TRBV10-3 and TRBJ2-1, with D possibly being TRBD1 (8 bases). V was pared by 3 bases and J by 5 bases, with 32 bases between. CDR1 ENHRY and CDR2 SYGVKD come from the germline V gene. The CDR3 consists of 21 residues. The CDR3 loop reads CAISDPGGAQAGPPQNNEQFF. In nucleotides, the CDR3 is TGTGCCATCAGTGATCCAGGGGGCGCGCAAGCGGGACCCCCACAGAACAATGAGCAGTTCTTC.

In its sample, this clonotype was seen a few times. The chain recombines TRBV7-3 with TRBJ1-1, with a possible D match to TRBD1 (5 bases). The CDR3 length is 13 residues. V was clipped by 3 bases and J by 8 bases, with 13 bases between them. Germline CDR1 SGHTA, CDR2 FQGTGA. The CDR3 loop reads CASSLGPEYEAFF. In DNA, the CDR3 is TGTGCCAGCAGCTTGGGACCGGAATACGAAGCTTTCTTT.

Ten or more counts support this clonotype. In DNA form, the CDR3 reads TGCGCCAGCAGCCTGAGAGACAGAACGGTCGAGACCCAGTACTTC. Its protein product is CASSLRDRTVETQYF. V usage is TRBV5-1 and J usage is TRBJ2-5, with D maybe TRBD1 (5 bases). The CDR3 spans 15 residues. From germline, CDR1 is SGHRS and CDR2 YFSETQ. Trimming shortened V by 4 bases and J by 5 bases, and 18 bases separated the two germline ends.

The J gene is TRBJ2-1, the V gene TRBV20-1; TRBD2 matches at 8 bases. With 5 bases clipped from V and 5 bases from J, the junction kept 5 bases outside the gene matches. The CDR3 has 13 residues. Germline lookup yields CDR1 DFQATT and CDR2 SNEGSKA (reference sequence). CDR3 sequence: CSASRGANNEQFF. The CDR3 coding sequence is TGCAGTGCTTCGCGGGGGGCCAACAATGAGCAGTTCTTC.

V and J are TRBV7-2 and TRBJ2-3, with 12 bases lining up with TRBD2. This CDR3 region has 17 residues. CDR1 is SGHTA and CDR2 is FQGNSA in the germline V gene. After removal of 5 bases from V and 1 base from J, the junction contained 7 bases not matched to a gene. The CDR3 protein is CASSPRTSGIRTDTQYF. The CDR3 DNA reads TGTGCCAGCAGCCCGCGGACTAGCGGGATTCGCACAGATACGCAGTATTTT.

The rearrangement links TRBV12-3 or TRBV12-4 to TRBJ2-2, with a tentative D call TRBD1 (6 bases). Trimming pared 6 bases from V and 5 bases from J, leaving 13 bases between. This CDR3 spans 14 amino acids. The CDR3 loop is CASRTGTSTGELFF. CDR3 coding DNA: TGTGCCAGCAGAACCGGGACATCAACCGGGGAGCTGTTTTTT.

This clonotype was found a few times. The chain is built from TRBV12-3 or TRBV12-4 and TRBJ2-5; the D gene is possibly TRBD2 (7 bases). V was cut by 5 bases and J by 3 bases, with 25 bases left in between. The CDR3 spans 18 residues. DNA for the CDR3: TGTGCCAGCAGTACTATCCCTATAGTCGGGGGGCCAAAAGAGACCCAGTACTTC. Translating gives CASSTIPIVGGPKETQYF.

This clonotype was seen more than once but under ten times. The chain combines TRBV5-5 with TRBJ1-2; TRBD1 matches at 7 bases. This CDR3 comprises 16 residues. Germline V lookup: CDR1 SGHKS, CDR2 YYEKEE (reference sequence). V lost 0 bases, J lost 0 bases, and 5 bases stayed unmatched. CDR3 amino acids: CASSLAVGQTNYGYTF. DNA of the CDR3: TGTGCCAGCAGCTTGGCCGTGGGACAGACTAACTATGGCTACACCTTC.

This clonotype is a singleton in its sample. The rearrangement uses TRBV5-1 and TRBJ2-7; 10 bases match TRBD1. Unmatched junction bases numbered 4, after V lost 4 bases and J lost 0 bases. This CDR3 spans 15 amino acids. Germline loops: CDR1 SGHRS, CDR2 YFSETQ. In DNA, the CDR3 is TGCGCCAGCAGCGGCGGACAGGGGGGCTCCTACGAGCAGTACTTC. Encoded protein: CASSGGQGGSYEQYF.

This clonotype occurred a few times. The gene calls are TRBV7-9 and TRBJ2-5; TRBD2 matches 10 bases. The CDR3 contains 16 residues. J gave up 2 bases and V 5 bases, and 8 bases lay outside the gene matches. From germline, CDR1 is SEHNR and CDR2 FQNEAQ (reference sequence). The DNA for the CDR3 is TGTGCCAGCAGCCCTACCGGGACTAGCGATCAAGAGACCCAGTACTTC. Its protein product is CASSPTGTSDQETQYF.

This clonotype has a handful of counts. The rearrangement uses TRBV7-2 and TRBJ1-5; TRBD1 aligns across 12 bases. The CDR3 totals 15 residues. After removal of 3 bases from V and 8 bases from J, the junction contained 5 bases not matched to a gene. Germline loops: CDR1 SGHTA, CDR2 FQGNSA. CDR3 protein: CASSLGTGGFEPQHF. CDR3 in DNA: TGTGCCAGCAGCTTGGGGACAGGGGGCTTTGAGCCCCAGCATTTT.

This clonotype was picked up many times. This sequence joins TRBV4-3 and TRBJ2-2; 10 bases match TRBD2. Germline CDR1 and CDR2: LGHNA and YSLEER. Trimming cost V 1 base and J 4 bases; bases outside gene matches: 9. This CDR3 has 18 amino acids. DNA for the CDR3: TGCGCCAGCAGCCAAGTGTCTCAAGCGGGGGGGCCCACCGGGGAGCTGTTTTTT. Its protein is CASSQVSQAGGPTGELFF.

This clonotype was recorded at least ten times. This rearrangement joins TRBV20-1 to TRBJ2-4, with D tentatively TRBD1 (7 bases). There are 17 residues in the CDR3. The germline V gene encodes CDR1 DFQATT and CDR2 SNEGSKA (reference sequence). V was cut by 0 bases and J by 7 bases, with 22 bases left in between. The DNA for the CDR3 is TGCAGTGCTAGAGAAGGGGGCCCAGCGGGTGTGAGGAACATTCAGTACTTC. Translating gives CSAREGGPAGVRNIQYF.

This clonotype has only a few counts. The V gene is TRBV12-3 or TRBV12-4, the J gene TRBJ1-2; D call uncertain. The CDR3 runs 13 residues. Trimming took off 6 bases at V and 4 bases at J, with 12 bases between the two ends. CDR3 in DNA: TGTGCCAGCAGAAAATCAGGTACCTATGGCTACACCTTC. Encoded protein: CASRKSGTYGYTF.

The genes are TRBV6-2 or TRBV6-3 and TRBJ1-5, with D possibly being TRBD1 (6 bases). This CDR3 spans 16 amino acids. Looked up from germline, CDR1 is MNHEY and CDR2 is SVGEGT. Trimming left V 2 bases short and J 4 bases short, with 15 bases between. CDR3 amino acids: CASSYAGTIPNQPQHF. DNA for the CDR3: TGTGCCAGCAGTTACGCCGGGACAATACCAAATCAGCCCCAGCATTTT.

The chain combines TRBV3-1 with TRBJ2-5; the match to TRBD2 covers 9 bases. This CDR3 spans 15 amino acids. After removal of 2 bases from V and 6 bases from J, the junction contained 7 bases not matched to a gene. The germline gives CDR1 LGHDT, CDR2 YNNKEL (reference sequence). This CDR3 reads CASSQTRTSVKTQYF. The DNA for the CDR3 is TGTGCCAGCAGCCAAACGAGGACTAGCGTAAAGACCCAGTACTTC.

DNA of the CDR3: TGTGCCAGCAGTTTAGCCGCGGGAGAGGGGGATACGCAGTATTTT. Translating gives CASSLAAGEGDTQYF. The genes are TRBV28 and TRBJ2-3, with 7 bases fitting TRBD2. In germline, CDR1 is MDHEN, CDR2 SYDVKM. The CDR3 is 15 residues long. V lost 2 bases, J lost 6 bases, and 8 bases stayed unmatched.

The chain carries TRBV4-2 and TRBJ2-3; 8 bases align to TRBD2. With 0 bases clipped from V and 3 bases from J, the junction kept 5 bases outside the gene matches. The CDR3 covers 16 residues. The germline V gene has CDR1 LGHNA and CDR2 YNFKEQ. CDR3 bases: TGTGCCAGCAGCCAAGATTTCCGGGGGGGGACAGATACGCAGTATTTT. Protein: CASSQDFRGGTDTQYF.

Many counts were recorded for this clonotype. As DNA, the CDR3 is TGTGCCAGCAGCGTATCGACAAGCTCGAATTCACCCCTCCACTTT. Its translation is CASSVSTSSNSPLHF. The chain is built from TRBV9 and TRBJ1-6; D not resolved. Trimming removed 1 base at V and 7 bases at J, with 12 bases between. This CDR3 region has 15 residues. Germline loops: CDR1 SGDLS, CDR2 YYNGEE.

The chain uses TRBV12-3 or TRBV12-4 and TRBJ2-1; D is uncertain. The germline V and J ends were trimmed by 6 bases and 2 bases, with 5 bases remaining between them. The length of the CDR3 is 12 residues. CDR3 amino acids: CASRGTYNEQFF. Written as DNA, the CDR3 is TGTGCCAGCAGGGGGACCTACAATGAGCAGTTCTTC.

This clonotype was found many times. The rearrangement joins TRBV3-1 to TRBJ2-2; the D is unclear. Trimming cost V 4 bases and J 6 bases, with 12 bases left between them. This CDR3 is built from 14 residues. Germline V lookup: CDR1 LGHDT, CDR2 YNNKEL (reference sequence). CDR3 sequence reads: CASSLKAPAGELFF. DNA of the CDR3: TGTGCCAGCAGCCTCAAGGCCCCCGCCGGGGAGCTGTTTTTT.

This clonotype was picked up many times. The V call is TRBV12-3 or TRBV12-4, the J call TRBJ2-1; tentative D call: TRBD1 (6 bases). V lost 3 bases, J lost 6 bases, and 9 bases lay in between. This CDR3 has 13 residues. CDR3 nucleotides: TGTGCCAGCAGTTTTGGGGGCTCCAATGAGCAGTTCTTC. This gives the protein CASSFGGSNEQFF.

V and J are TRBV12-3 or TRBV12-4 and TRBJ2-2; 8 bases match TRBD2. The CDR3 runs 16 residues. V gave up 5 bases and J gave up 3 bases; unmatched junction bases: 8. CDR3 sequence (DNA): TGTGCCAGCAGTGCCGTGACTAGCGCCCACACCGGGGAGCTGTTTTTT. Its translation is CASSAVTSAHTGELFF.

J is TRBJ2-1 and V is TRBV11-2, with 11 bases that match TRBD1. Germline assignment: CDR1 SGHAT and CDR2 FQNNGV. The V gene end was trimmed by 0 bases and the J gene end by 0 bases; junction bases not matched to a gene: 4. This CDR3 has 18 residues. The CDR3 spells CASSLDRGQGASYNEQFF. CDR3 DNA sequence: TGTGCCAGCAGCTTAGATCGCGGACAGGGGGCCTCCTACAATGAGCAGTTCTTC.

This clonotype turned up a few times. The CDR3 DNA sequence: TGCAGCGTTCGGCTGGACGGGAAAGCGGAGACCCAGTACTTC. This gives the protein CSVRLDGKAETQYF. V is TRBV29-1 and J is TRBJ2-5, with D possibly TRBD2 on 5 matching bases. The V gene's germline CDR1 is SQVTM and CDR2 ANQGSEA. CDR3 length: 14 residues. The V and J ends lost 5 bases and 5 bases respectively, with 18 bases between them.

This clonotype was seen at least ten times. The chain couples TRBV20-1 to TRBJ2-7; D unclear. The germline V gene encodes CDR1 DFQATT and CDR2 SNEGSKA (reference sequence). V dropped 3 bases and J dropped 4 bases, with 13 bases sitting between them. This CDR3 spans 13 amino acids. In DNA form, the CDR3 reads TGCAGTGCTAGGCAACGGCAGAAGTACGAGCAGTACTTC. It is translated as CSARQRQKYEQYF.

There are many counts of this clonotype. CDR3 nucleotides: TGCAGTGCTAGAGATCTTAGGACTAGCGTCAATGAGCAGTTCTTC. Amino acids: CSARDLRTSVNEQFF. The chain joins TRBV20-1 to TRBJ2-1, with 9 positions matching TRBD2. This CDR3 contains 15 residues. Germline-derived CDR1 and CDR2 are DFQATT and SNEGSKA (reference sequence). V gave up 0 bases and J gave up 6 bases; unmatched junction bases: 6.

This clonotype was observed a few times. The chain employs TRBV5-1 and TRBJ2-3, with 10 bases that match TRBD2. Germline trimming cut 3 bases from V and 4 bases from J; bases unmatched to any gene: 14. The CDR3 consists of 18 residues. Germline lookup yields CDR1 SGHRS and CDR2 YFSETQ. CDR3 sequence: CASSSIVSSGSPSDTQYF. In nucleotides, the CDR3 is TGCGCCAGCAGCTCCATCGTCTCTAGCGGGAGCCCATCAGATACGCAGTATTTT.